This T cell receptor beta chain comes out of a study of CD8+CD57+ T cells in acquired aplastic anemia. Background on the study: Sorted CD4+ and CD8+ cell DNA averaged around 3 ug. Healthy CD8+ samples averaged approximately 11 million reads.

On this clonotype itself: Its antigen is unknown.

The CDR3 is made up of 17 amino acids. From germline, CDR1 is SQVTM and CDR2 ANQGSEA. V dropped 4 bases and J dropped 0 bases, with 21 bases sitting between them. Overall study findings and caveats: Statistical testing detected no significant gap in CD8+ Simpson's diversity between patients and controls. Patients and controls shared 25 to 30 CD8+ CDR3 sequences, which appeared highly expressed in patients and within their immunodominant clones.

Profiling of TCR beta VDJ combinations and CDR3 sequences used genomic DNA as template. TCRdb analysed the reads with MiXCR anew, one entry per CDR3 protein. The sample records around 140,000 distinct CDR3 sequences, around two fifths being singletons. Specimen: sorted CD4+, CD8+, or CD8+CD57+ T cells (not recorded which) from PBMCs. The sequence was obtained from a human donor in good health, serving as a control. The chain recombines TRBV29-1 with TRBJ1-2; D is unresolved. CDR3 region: CSVGVNDGVAANYGYTF. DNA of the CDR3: TGCAGCGTTGGAGTCAACGATGGGGTCGCTGCTAACTATGGCTACACCTTC.